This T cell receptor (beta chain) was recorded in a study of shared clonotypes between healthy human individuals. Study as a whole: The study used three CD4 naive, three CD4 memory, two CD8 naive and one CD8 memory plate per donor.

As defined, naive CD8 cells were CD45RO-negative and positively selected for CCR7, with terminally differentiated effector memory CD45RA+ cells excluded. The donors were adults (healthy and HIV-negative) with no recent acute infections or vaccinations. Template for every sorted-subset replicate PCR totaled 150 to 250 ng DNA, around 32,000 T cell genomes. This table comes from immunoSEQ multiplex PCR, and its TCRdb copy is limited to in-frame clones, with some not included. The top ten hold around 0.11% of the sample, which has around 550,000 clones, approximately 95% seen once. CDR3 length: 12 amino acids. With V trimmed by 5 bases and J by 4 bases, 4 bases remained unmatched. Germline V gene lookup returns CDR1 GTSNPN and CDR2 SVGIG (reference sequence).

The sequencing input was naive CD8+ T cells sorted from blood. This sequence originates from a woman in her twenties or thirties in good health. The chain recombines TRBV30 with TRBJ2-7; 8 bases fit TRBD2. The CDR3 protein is CAWGGRRYEQYF. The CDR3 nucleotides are TGTGCCTGGGGCGGGAGGCGGTACGAGCAGTACTTC.